This TCR beta chain was observed in a study of a mutant IDH1 vaccine in newly diagnosed glioma. Turning to the study itself: The treated population exhibited a male proportion of roughly 62%, a female proportion of 37.5%, and a mean age of around 40 years. Before enrollment, patients got radiotherapy alone, temozolomide alone, or mostly the combination.

This clone was seen only once. Its antigen is as yet unknown. As to time point: week 11, during vaccination. The study gave 300 ug of mutant IDH1 20-mer peptide per vaccine dose, with topical imiquimod. Notes on the study in general: Seemingly, pseudoprogression had no relation to changes in the top peripheral T cell clonotypes.

Only in-frame clones appear in the TCRdb table, and some are missing; sequencing was by immunoSEQ multiplex PCR. The sample includes around 130,000 clones, just under 80% of them seen just once. CDR1 and CDR2 from the germline V gene are SGDLS and YYNGEE. The CDR3 covers 15 residues. The junction had 3 bases not matched to a gene; V was cut back by 0 bases and J by 6 bases. The sample consisted of PBMCs, taken from a glioma patient whose treatment included an IDH1 peptide vaccine. The sequence came from a man aged 35-49 years with glioma. V is TRBV9 and J is TRBJ1-4; TRBD1 matches at 9 bases. The chain's CDR3 is CASSVGGQGDEKLFF. The CDR3 bases are TGTGCCAGCAGCGTAGGGGGACAGGGCGATGAAAAACTGTTTTTT. Full variable domain (outside the CDR3, taken from reference TRBV9 and TRBJ1-4): DSGVTQTPKHLITATGQRVTLRCSPRSGDLSVYWYQQSLDQGLQFLIQYYNGEERAKGNILERFSAQQFPDLHSELNLSSLELGDSALYFCASSVGGQGDEKLFFGSGTQLSVL.